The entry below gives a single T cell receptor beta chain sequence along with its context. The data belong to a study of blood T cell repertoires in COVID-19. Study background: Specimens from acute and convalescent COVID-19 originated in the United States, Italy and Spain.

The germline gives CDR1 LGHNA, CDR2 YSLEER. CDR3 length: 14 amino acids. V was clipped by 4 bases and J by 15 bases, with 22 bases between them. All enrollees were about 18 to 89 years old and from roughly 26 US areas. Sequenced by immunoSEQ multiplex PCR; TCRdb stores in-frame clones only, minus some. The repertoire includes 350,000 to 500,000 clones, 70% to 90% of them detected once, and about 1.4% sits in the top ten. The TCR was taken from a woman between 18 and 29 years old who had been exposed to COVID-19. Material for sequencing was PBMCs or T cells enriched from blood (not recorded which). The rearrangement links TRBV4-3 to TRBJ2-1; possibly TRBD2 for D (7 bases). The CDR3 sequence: CASSRTEGGGGTFF. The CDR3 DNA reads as TGCGCCAGCAGCCGGACCGAGGGGGGGGGTGGAACGTTCTTC.